This is a list of T cell receptor beta chains from one sample in a study of T cell responses to AZD1222 COVID-19 vaccine. Sequencing was performed with immunoSEQ multiplex PCR; in TCRdb, only in-frame clones are kept and a portion is missing. The table records about 120,000 clones, 70% to 90% of them present only once. The sample consisted of peripheral blood, taken on day 0 of AZD1222 vaccination. The receptor set was obtained from an adult in good health. Each CDR3 is given without its conserved first and last residue. Fields, in order: clone size, J gene, V gene, CDR3 protein. Part of the rows lack a size; the others show once, few, many or a class for expanded clones.

once,TRBJ1-6,TRBV19,ASSMPGRNNSPLH
.,TRBJ2-1,TRBV5-1,ASSKLLQGAEQF
.,TRBJ1-5,TRBV30,AWSVSGQPQH
.,TRBJ1-2,TRBV5-6,ASSLIQGRGYGYT
few,TRBJ2-5,TRBV27,ASSLSRTSGTQY
.,TRBJ2-3,TRBV5-1,ASSLGQGTSTDTQY
.,TRBJ1-2,TRBV28,ASSPGQGYGAYGYT
.,TRBJ2-1,TRBV12-3/TRBV12-4,ASSLAGGGEQF
once,TRBJ2-3,TRBV7-9,ASSFSASTDTQY
.,TRBJ1-2,TRBV10-3,AIKPGQGNYGYT
.,TRBJ2-2,TRBV5-5,ASSLFRQGSTFGELF
.,TRBJ1-2,TRBV19,ASRQGAGYGYT
.,TRBJ1-5,TRBV12-3/TRBV12-4,ASSLWGLH
.,TRBJ2-1,TRBV5-1,ASRGAGNEQF
.,TRBJ1-3,TRBV3-1/TRBV3-2,ASSQTDSGNTIY
.,TRBJ2-7,TRBV28,ASSFRTSGGPRSAYEQY
.,TRBJ1-1,TRBV7-8,ASLPTQGNTEAF